This T cell receptor beta chain was identified in a study of CD4 T cells in relation to SARS-CoV-2 and coronaviruses. The unexposed donors gave CD4+ T cells in about 2010-2019, prior to COVID-19. CD4+ T cells were isolated from the cells after 10 days of culture. Concerning this clone itself: Its target is unknown.

This table comes from immunoSEQ multiplex PCR, and its TCRdb copy is limited to in-frame clones, with some not included. Counted here are 20,000 to 25,000 clones, around four fifths occurring once; the ten biggest clones make up around 12%. The CDR3 length is 14 residues. The receptor was derived from a human donor in good health. Sequenced material: CD4+ T cells from PBMCs, cultured in vitro. The rearrangement links TRBV21-1 to TRBJ1-1; TRBD1 is taken as the D call from the table, unchecked against the DNA. TRBV21-1 is an annotated pseudogene. CDR3 loop: CASSQWTGGTEAFF. The CDR3 nucleotides read TGTGCCAGCAGCCAATGGACAGGCGGGACTGAAGCTTTCTTT.